Below are 31 T cell receptor beta chains sequenced from a single sample in a study of glioma-infiltrating T cells after dendritic cell vaccination. The repertoire was sequenced with immunoSEQ multiplex PCR; TCRdb's copy has only in-frame clones and lacks some. The table records around 92,000 clones, 80% of them present only once. Time point specified: after dendritic cell vaccination, including at tumor progression/relapse. Specimen: blood, collected after dendritic cell vaccination. These receptors all stem from a human donor with glioblastoma.

The chain joins TRBV5-5 to TRBJ1-1; D gene uncertain. The CDR3 consists of 15 residues. The germline gives CDR1 SGHKS, CDR2 YYEKEE (reference sequence). Deletions cut 0 bases from V and 6 bases from J, with 15 bases between. The CDR3 reads CASSLGEWSVAEAFF. For the CDR3, the DNA is TGTGCCAGCAGCTTGGGAGAGTGGTCCGTAGCTGAAGCTTTCTTT.

This clone was recorded once. J is TRBJ1-5 and V is TRBV2; D not certain. The CDR3 extends over 14 amino acids. Per the germline V gene, CDR1 is SNHLY and CDR2 is FYNNEI. Trimming removed 2 bases from V and 6 bases from J, with 11 bases in between. The CDR3 loop is CASSENRGSQPQHF. The DNA for the CDR3 is TGTGCCAGCAGTGAAAATCGGGGTAGTCAGCCCCAGCATTTT.

The genes are TRBV20-1 and TRBJ1-4, with 7 bases fitting TRBD1. The germline gives CDR1 DFQATT, CDR2 SNEGSKA (reference sequence). This CDR3 has 11 amino acids. Trimming cost V 4 bases and J 11 bases; bases outside gene matches: 4. The CDR3 spells CSAKTGAKLFF. CDR3 coding DNA: TGCAGTGCTAAAACAGGGGCCAAACTGTTTTTT.

This chain links TRBV19 with TRBJ1-3; a weak D match, TRBD1 (6 bases). Trimming removed 3 bases at V and 0 bases at J, with 15 bases between. The CDR3 runs to 17 residues. Germline values: CDR1 LNHDA, CDR2 SQIVND (reference sequence). CDR3 sequence (DNA): TGTGCCAGTAGTATGGACAGAAACCTTCGCTCTGGAAACACCATATATTTT. Its protein is CASSMDRNLRSGNTIYF.

The J gene is TRBJ1-1, the V gene TRBV7-9; possible D gene TRBD1, 6 bases. Trimming left V 1 base short and J 0 bases short, with 9 bases between. Germline values: CDR1 SEHNR, CDR2 FQNEAQ (reference sequence). The length of the CDR3 is 15 residues. Here the CDR3 DNA reads TGTGCCAGCAGCTTAGTGACAGGCATGAACACTGAAGCTTTCTTT. Its translation is CASSLVTGMNTEAFF.

This rearrangement joins TRBV6-1 to TRBJ2-7; D perhaps matches TRBD2 (5 bases). V dropped 5 bases and J dropped 0 bases, with 14 bases sitting between them. The CDR3 is made up of 15 amino acids. From germline, CDR1 is MNHNS and CDR2 SASEGT. The CDR3 region is CASSRGLLSSYEQYF. In nucleotides, the CDR3 is TGTGCCAGCAGTCGAGGACTGCTCAGCTCCTACGAGCAGTACTTC.

This clone was picked up a small number of times. The rearrangement links TRBV5-6 to TRBJ1-6; D is ambiguous. Germline CDR1 is SGHDT and CDR2 is YYEEEE. CDR3 length: 15 amino acids. V lost 4 bases, J lost 3 bases, and 11 bases lay in between. The CDR3 sequence: CASSRRGHYNSPLHF. For the CDR3, the DNA is TGTGCCAGCAGCCGACGGGGTCACTATAATTCACCCCTCCACTTT.

The chain combines TRBV25-1 with TRBJ2-2; TRBD2 might be the D (6 bases). Deletions cut 1 base from V and 3 bases from J, with 9 bases between. From germline, CDR1 is MGHDK and CDR2 SYGVNS. The CDR3 is 15 amino acids. CDR3 in amino acids: CASSESWRDTGELFF. In DNA, the CDR3 is TGTGCCAGCAGTGAATCCTGGAGGGACACCGGGGAGCTGTTTTTT. Complete variable domain (other parts from reference TRBV25-1 and TRBJ2-2): EADIYQTPRYLVIGTGKKITLECSQTMGHDKMYWYQQDPGMELHLIHYSYGVNSTEKGDLSSESTVSRIRTEHFPLTLESARPSHTSQYLCASSESWRDTGELFFGEGSRLTVL.

V gene TRBV5-4 combines with J gene TRBJ2-6, with a possible D match to TRBD1 (5 bases). Deletions cut 1 base from V and 0 bases from J, with 11 bases between. CDR1 is SGHNT and CDR2 is YYREEE in the germline V gene (reference sequence). There are 17 residues in the CDR3. The CDR3 loop is CASSLRSGLSGANVLTF. Written as DNA, the CDR3 is TGTGCCAGCAGCTTGAGGTCAGGGCTCTCTGGGGCCAACGTCCTGACTTTC.

The chain couples TRBV27 to TRBJ1-6; the match to TRBD1 covers 8 bases. Germline V gives CDR1 MNHEY, CDR2 SMNVEV (reference sequence). V was clipped by 6 bases and J by 4 bases; unmatched bases: 5. The CDR3 loop spans 15 amino acids. CDR3 amino acids: CASRLTGAYNSPLHF. The CDR3 DNA reads TGTGCCAGCAGACTGACAGGGGCTTATAATTCACCCCTCCACTTT.

This chain uses TRBV6-1 with TRBJ2-1; 11 bases align to TRBD2. There are 15 residues in the CDR3. Germline CDR1 is MNHNS and CDR2 is SASEGT. J lost 5 bases, V lost 6 bases, and 6 bases had no gene match. The CDR3 region has the DNA TGTGCCAGCAGGGGGGGGACTAGCGGACACAATGAGCAGTTCTTC. Its protein is CASRGGTSGHNEQFF.

The chain links TRBV7-9 to TRBJ2-7; TRBD2 matches at 12 bases. V gave up 5 bases and J gave up 4 bases; unmatched junction bases: 3. Germline CDR1 and CDR2: SEHNR and FQNEAQ (reference sequence). The CDR3 spans 14 residues. CDR3: CASSATSGGYEQYF. CDR3 in DNA: TGTGCCAGCAGCGCGACTAGCGGGGGTTACGAGCAGTACTTC.

The chain joins TRBV6-5 to TRBJ1-3; 7 bases line up with TRBD1. Germline-derived CDR1 and CDR2 are MNHEY and SVGAGI. Trimming took 6 bases from V and 4 from J; bases not matched to a gene: 6. This CDR3 spans 14 amino acids. CDR3 sequence (DNA): TGTGCCAGCAGGCCGACAGGGACCGGAAACACCATATATTTT. It translates to CASRPTGTGNTIYF.

The chain links TRBV5-1 to TRBJ2-2, with 9 bases lining up with TRBD2. J was trimmed by 5 bases and V by 3 bases; bases with no gene match: 5. Per germline, CDR1 SGHRS and CDR2 YFSETQ. The CDR3 consists of 15 residues. CDR3 coding DNA: TGCGCCAGCAGCTCCCCTAGCGGGGTAACCGGGGAGCTGTTTTTT. Amino acids: CASSSPSGVTGELFF.

The J gene is TRBJ2-7, the V gene TRBV7-9; D may be TRBD1 (5 bases). The CDR3 runs 12 residues. Germline V CDR1 and CDR2: SEHNR, FQNEAQ (reference sequence). Written as DNA, the CDR3 is TGTGCGACGGGCAGGGCCGCCTACGAGCAGTACTTC. Its protein is CATGRAAYEQYF.

The CDR3 coding sequence is TGTGCCTGGAGTGTTCCTGGGTCGGGTAACATTCAGTACTTC. It is translated as CAWSVPGSGNIQYF. The genes are TRBV30 and TRBJ2-4, with unresolved D. Trimming removed 0 bases at V and 7 bases at J, with 13 bases between. CDR1 and CDR2 (germline): GTSNPN, SVGIG (reference sequence). CDR3 size: 14 residues.

The chain is built from TRBV7-9 and TRBJ2-7; D gene ambiguous. Germline V gives CDR1 SEHNR, CDR2 FQNEAQ (reference sequence). V lost 0 bases and J 6 bases, leaving 6 bases between the germline ends. This CDR3 region has 12 residues. The DNA for the CDR3 is TGTGCCAGCAGCTTAGCAAGGAGCGAGCAGTACTTC. Its protein is CASSLARSEQYF.

This sequence joins TRBV10-3 and TRBJ2-5; 12 bases match TRBD2. Per germline, CDR1 ENHRY and CDR2 SYGVKD. Trimming took 7 bases from V and 1 from J; bases not matched to a gene: 10. The CDR3 has 17 residues. Written as DNA, the CDR3 is TGTGCCATCAATTCCGGACTAGCGGGGCCCTTCCAAGAGACCCAGTACTTC. Its translation is CAINSGLAGPFQETQYF.

The CDR3 is CASSLGGAGQQYF. Here the CDR3 DNA reads TGTGCCAGCAGCTTAGGGGGCGCGGGACAGCAGTACTTC. V is TRBV11-2 and J is TRBJ2-7; TRBD2 might be the D (6 bases). The ends were cut back, 1 base at V and 8 bases at J, with 12 bases in the middle. This CDR3 has 13 amino acids. The germline V gene has CDR1 SGHAT and CDR2 FQNNGV.

The chain recombines TRBV18 with TRBJ1-1, with D hard to call. The CDR3 has 14 residues. The V end lost 4 bases, the J end lost 2 bases, and 11 bases lay between the germline ends. CDR1 is KGHSH, CDR2 LQKENI, per germline. The CDR3 here is CASSLPTENTEAFF. CDR3 DNA sequence: TGTGCCAGCTCACTACCTACAGAAAACACTGAAGCTTTCTTT. The full variable domain, in which reference TRBV18 and TRBJ1-1 provide the parts outside the CDR3, is NAGVMQNPRHLVRRRGQEARLRCSPMKGHSHVYWYRQLPEEGLKFMVYLQKENIIDESGMPKERFSAEFPKEGPSILRIQQVVRGDSAAYFCASSLPTENTEAFFGQGTRLTVV.

This clone was observed once. The chain employs TRBV18 and TRBJ1-1, with TRBD1 matching over 7 bases. V trimming: 6 bases; J trimming: 7 bases; junction bases outside the gene matches: 8. Germline lookup yields CDR1 KGHSH and CDR2 LQKENI. This CDR3 is built from 13 residues. The CDR3 coding sequence is TGTGCCAGCTCGTCAGGGACAGCACTTGAAGCTTTCTTT. Protein product: CASSSGTALEAFF.

There are many counts of this clone. This sequence joins TRBV2 and TRBJ1-4; unclear D gene. V was shortened by 2 bases and J by 4 bases, with 11 bases between the two germline ends. The CDR3 is 15 residues long. Germline CDR1 and CDR2: SNHLY and FYNNEI. The CDR3 here is CASSELQSFNEKLFF. CDR3 DNA: TGTGCCAGCAGTGAATTACAGTCGTTTAATGAAAAACTGTTTTTT.

J is TRBJ1-1 and V is TRBV6-5, with no clear D. This CDR3 is 14 amino acids long. Germline CDR1 MNHEY, CDR2 SVGAGI. Deletions cut 4 bases from V and 1 base from J, with 10 bases between. The CDR3 reads CASSSVGANTEAFF. The DNA of the CDR3 is TGTGCCAGCAGTTCGGTTGGAGCGAACACTGAAGCTTTCTTT.

The rearrangement links TRBV7-6 to TRBJ1-4; D perhaps matches TRBD1 (6 bases). The CDR3 covers 17 residues. Germline assignment: CDR1 SGHVS and CDR2 FNYEAQ. V lost 1 base and J lost 7, with 19 bases in between. CDR3 DNA sequence: TGTGCCAGCAGCTTAGACTCACAGGGTATGGAAGGTGAAAAACTGTTTTTT. It specifies CASSLDSQGMEGEKLFF.

V gene TRBV27 combines with J gene TRBJ2-7, with 9 positions matching TRBD1. Germline CDR1 MNHEY, CDR2 SMNVEV (reference sequence). V was pared by 10 bases and J by 3 bases, with 10 bases of the junction left unmatched. The CDR3 runs to 14 residues. The CDR3, as DNA: TGTGCCACCTTAACCGGGACAGGGAACTACGAGCAGTACTTC. Residues: CATLTGTGNYEQYF.

The V and J genes are TRBV7-9 and TRBJ2-3; D uncertain. V shed 6 bases and J shed 1 base, with 5 bases lying between them. CDR1 and CDR2 (germline): SEHNR, FQNEAQ (reference sequence). The CDR3 is 12 amino acids. The CDR3 DNA follows: TGTGCCAGCAGACGGGGCACAGATACGCAGTATTTT. Its protein is CASRRGTDTQYF.

This sequence joins TRBV6-5 and TRBJ1-2, with 10 bases identical to TRBD1. The germline V gene encodes CDR1 MNHEY and CDR2 SVGAGI. Trimming removed 5 bases from V and 2 bases from J; junction bases left unmatched: 2. This CDR3 comprises 14 residues. The DNA of the CDR3 is TGTGCCAGCAGTCAGGGACAGGGGAACTATGGCTACACCTTC. This sequence encodes CASSQGQGNYGYTF.

The rearrangement links TRBV7-9 to TRBJ2-5; 11 nucleotides agree with TRBD2. Germline trimming cut 5 bases from V and 2 bases from J; bases unmatched to any gene: 4. Looked up from germline, CDR1 is SEHNR and CDR2 is FQNEAQ (reference sequence). The CDR3 is made up of 15 amino acids. The CDR3 protein is CASSPLAGDQETQYF. CDR3 nucleotides: TGTGCCAGCAGCCCACTAGCGGGAGATCAAGAGACCCAGTACTTC.

J is TRBJ2-6 and V is TRBV10-3; tentatively, D is TRBD1 (6 bases). V lost 5 bases, J lost 0 bases, and 23 bases lay in between. Germline V CDR1 and CDR2: ENHRY, SYGVKD. This CDR3 spans 20 amino acids. In DNA, the CDR3 is TGTGCCATCAGTAGCGAGGGGGTCACTACGGGATACTCTGGGGCCAACGTCCTGACTTTC. It encodes CAISSEGVTTGYSGANVLTF.

This clone was seen more than once but under ten times. The chain carries TRBV9 and TRBJ2-5; TRBD2 aligns across 8 bases. V shed 5 bases, J shed 3 bases, and the junction held 3 bases outside the gene matches. Per germline, CDR1 SGDLS and CDR2 YYNGEE. This CDR3 spans 13 amino acids. Written as DNA, the CDR3 is TGTGCCAGCAGAGGACTAGCAGAAGAGACCCAGTACTTC. Protein product: CASRGLAEETQYF.

This chain connects TRBV5-4 to TRBJ2-1; 7 bases match TRBD1. The germline V gene encodes CDR1 SGHNT and CDR2 YYREEE (reference sequence). The CDR3 consists of 13 residues. J gave up 9 bases and V 4 bases, and 7 bases lay outside the gene matches. CDR3 residues: CASSPIGGFEQFF. CDR3 DNA sequence: TGTGCCAGCAGCCCGATAGGGGGCTTTGAGCAGTTCTTC.